This T cell receptor (beta chain) originates from a study of blood T cell repertoires in COVID-19. Looking at the study overall: COVID-19 samples from acute and convalescent phases originated in the United States, Italy and Spain. Nucleic acid was either cDNA or gDNA, and it came from T cells, B-cell-depleted T cells, or PBMCs.

Germline V gene data show CDR1 as MNHNY and CDR2 as SVGAGI (reference sequence). The CDR3 runs to 12 residues. V gave up 2 bases and J gave up 5 bases, with 4 bases separating them. Original analysis: Reference gene primer amplification gave nucleated cell count estimates. The protocol was immunoSEQ multiplex PCR, while the TCRdb copy is restricted to in-frame clones and leaves out a portion. Clone size and the V and J calls come from that table; the DNA yielded D and trimming. There are fewer than 250,000 clones in the sample; approximately 84% occur only once, and under 2% lies in the top ten. V and J are TRBV6-6 and TRBJ1-5; D is unclear. The TCR sequence derives from an elderly woman with acute or convalescent COVID-19. Specimen: peripheral blood. CDR3 sequence: CASSYGDQPQHF. The DNA of the CDR3 is TGTGCCAGCAGTTACGGAGATCAGCCCCAGCATTTT.